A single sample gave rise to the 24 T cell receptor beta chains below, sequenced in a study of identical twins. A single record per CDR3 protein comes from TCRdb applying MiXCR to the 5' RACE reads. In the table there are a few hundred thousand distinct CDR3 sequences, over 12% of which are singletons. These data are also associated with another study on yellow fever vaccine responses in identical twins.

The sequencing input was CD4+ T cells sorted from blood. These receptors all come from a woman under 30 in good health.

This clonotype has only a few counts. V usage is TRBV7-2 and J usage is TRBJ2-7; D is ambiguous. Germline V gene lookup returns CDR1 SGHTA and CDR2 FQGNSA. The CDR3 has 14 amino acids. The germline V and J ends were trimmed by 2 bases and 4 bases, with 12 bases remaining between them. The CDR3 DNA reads TGTGCCAGCAGCTTATCCGCCGCGAAATACGAGCAGTACTTC. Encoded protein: CASSLSAAKYEQYF.

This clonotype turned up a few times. The chain's CDR3 is CASSLQTSGSGNEQFF. The CDR3 DNA reads TGCGCCAGCAGCCTCCAGACTAGCGGGAGCGGTAATGAGCAGTTCTTC. The gene calls are TRBV5-1 and TRBJ2-1; 12 bases fit TRBD2. The CDR3 runs to 16 residues. The germline gives CDR1 SGHRS, CDR2 YFSETQ. With 4 bases clipped from V and 7 bases from J, the junction kept 9 bases outside the gene matches.

As DNA, the CDR3 is TGTGCCACCAGCAAAGGGGGAACCGGGGGGCTGAGCGAGCAGTACTTC. It specifies CATSKGGTGGLSEQYF. The chain is built from TRBV15 and TRBJ2-7; a weak D match, TRBD2 (7 bases). The germline gives CDR1 LNHNV, CDR2 YYDKDF (reference sequence). The CDR3 runs to 16 residues. V was trimmed by 4 bases and J by 6 bases, leaving 22 bases between them.

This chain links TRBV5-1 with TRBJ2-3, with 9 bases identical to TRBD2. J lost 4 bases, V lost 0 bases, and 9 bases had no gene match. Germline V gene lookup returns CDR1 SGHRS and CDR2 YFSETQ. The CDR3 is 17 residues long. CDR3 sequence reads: CASSLGASGNSADTQYF. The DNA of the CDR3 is TGCGCCAGCAGCTTGGGTGCTAGCGGGAATAGCGCAGATACGCAGTATTTT.

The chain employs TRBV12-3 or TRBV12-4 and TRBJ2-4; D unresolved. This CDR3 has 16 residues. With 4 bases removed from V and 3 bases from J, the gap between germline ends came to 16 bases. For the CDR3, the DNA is TGTGCCAGCAGTTCCCCTTATCTGGCGATCAAAAACATTCAGTACTTC. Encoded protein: CASSSPYLAIKNIQYF.

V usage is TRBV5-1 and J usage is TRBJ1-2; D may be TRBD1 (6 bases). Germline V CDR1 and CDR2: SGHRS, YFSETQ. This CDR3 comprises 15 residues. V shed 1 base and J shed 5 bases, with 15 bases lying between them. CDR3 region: CASSLLQGESYGYTF. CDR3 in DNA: TGCGCCAGCAGCTTGTTACAGGGAGAGAGTTATGGCTACACCTTC.

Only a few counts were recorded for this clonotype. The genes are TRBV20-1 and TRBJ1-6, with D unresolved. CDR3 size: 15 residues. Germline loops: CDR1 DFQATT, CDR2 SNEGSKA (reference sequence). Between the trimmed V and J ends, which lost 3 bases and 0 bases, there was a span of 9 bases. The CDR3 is CSASLESSYNSPLHF. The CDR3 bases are TGCAGTGCTAGTCTAGAGAGCTCCTATAATTCACCCCTCCACTTT.

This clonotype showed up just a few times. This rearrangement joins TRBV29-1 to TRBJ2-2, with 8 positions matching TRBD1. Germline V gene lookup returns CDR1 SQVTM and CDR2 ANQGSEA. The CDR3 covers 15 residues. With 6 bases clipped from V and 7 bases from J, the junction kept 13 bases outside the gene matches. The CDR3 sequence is CSVARRGQVDGELFF. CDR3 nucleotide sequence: TGCAGCGTCGCGCGCAGGGGGCAGGTGGACGGGGAGCTGTTTTTT.

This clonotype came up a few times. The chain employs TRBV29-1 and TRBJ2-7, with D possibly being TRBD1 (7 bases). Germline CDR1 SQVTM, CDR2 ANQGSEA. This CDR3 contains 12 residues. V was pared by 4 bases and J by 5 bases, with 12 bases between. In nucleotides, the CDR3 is TGCAGCGTTGGGCAGGGGGGTCACGAGCAGTACTTC. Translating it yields CSVGQGGHEQYF.

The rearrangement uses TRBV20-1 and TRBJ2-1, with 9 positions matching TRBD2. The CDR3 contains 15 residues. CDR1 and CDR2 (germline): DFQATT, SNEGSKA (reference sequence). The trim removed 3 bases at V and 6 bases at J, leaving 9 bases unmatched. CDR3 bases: TGCAGTGCTAGGGGGTCTAGCGGGAATTCCAATGAGCAGTTCTTC. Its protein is CSARGSSGNSNEQFF.

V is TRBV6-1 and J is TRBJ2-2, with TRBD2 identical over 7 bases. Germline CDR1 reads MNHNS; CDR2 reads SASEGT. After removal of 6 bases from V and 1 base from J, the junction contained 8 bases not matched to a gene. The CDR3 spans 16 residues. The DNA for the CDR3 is TGTGCCAGCAGGGACCGGGGGACTATGAACACCGGGGAGCTGTTTTTT. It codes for CASRDRGTMNTGELFF.

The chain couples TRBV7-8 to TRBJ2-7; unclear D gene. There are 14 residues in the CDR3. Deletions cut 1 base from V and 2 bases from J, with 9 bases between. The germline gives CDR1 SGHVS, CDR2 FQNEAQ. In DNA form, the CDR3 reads TGTGCCAGCAGCTTAGGGGGATCCGCCTACGAGCAGTACTTC. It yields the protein CASSLGGSAYEQYF.

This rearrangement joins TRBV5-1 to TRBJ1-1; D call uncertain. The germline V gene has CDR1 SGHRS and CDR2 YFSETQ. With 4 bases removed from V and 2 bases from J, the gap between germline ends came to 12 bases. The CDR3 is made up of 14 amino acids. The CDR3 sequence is CASSLAPINTEAFF. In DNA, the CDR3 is TGCGCCAGCAGCCTAGCCCCTATCAACACTGAAGCTTTCTTT.

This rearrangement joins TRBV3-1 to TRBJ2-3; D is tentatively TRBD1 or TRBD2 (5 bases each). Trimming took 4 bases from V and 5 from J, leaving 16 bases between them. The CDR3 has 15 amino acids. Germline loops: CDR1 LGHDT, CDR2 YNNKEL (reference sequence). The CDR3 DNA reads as TGTGCCAGCAGCCCCCTTGGGGACCTGGGAGATACGCAGTATTTT. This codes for CASSPLGDLGDTQYF.

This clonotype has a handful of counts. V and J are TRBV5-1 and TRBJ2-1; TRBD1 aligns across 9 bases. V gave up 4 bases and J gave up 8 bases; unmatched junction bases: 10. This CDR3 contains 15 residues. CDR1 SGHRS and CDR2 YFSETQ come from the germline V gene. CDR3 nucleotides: TGCGCCAGCAGCCAAGGACAGGGGCCTTTCGATGAGCAGTTCTTC. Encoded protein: CASSQGQGPFDEQFF.

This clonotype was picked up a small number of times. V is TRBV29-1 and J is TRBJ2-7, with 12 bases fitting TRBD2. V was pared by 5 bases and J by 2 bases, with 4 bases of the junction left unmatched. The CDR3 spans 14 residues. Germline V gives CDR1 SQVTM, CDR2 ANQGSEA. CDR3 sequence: CSVKTSGSPYEQYF. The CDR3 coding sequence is TGCAGCGTTAAGACTAGCGGGAGCCCCTACGAGCAGTACTTC.

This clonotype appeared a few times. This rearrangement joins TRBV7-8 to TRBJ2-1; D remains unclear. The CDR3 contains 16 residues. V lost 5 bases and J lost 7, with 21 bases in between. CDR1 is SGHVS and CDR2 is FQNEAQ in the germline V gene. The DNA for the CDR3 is TGTGCCAGCAGCCATCGAGGCCTAGTAGGCCTAAATGAGCAGTTCTTC. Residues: CASSHRGLVGLNEQFF.

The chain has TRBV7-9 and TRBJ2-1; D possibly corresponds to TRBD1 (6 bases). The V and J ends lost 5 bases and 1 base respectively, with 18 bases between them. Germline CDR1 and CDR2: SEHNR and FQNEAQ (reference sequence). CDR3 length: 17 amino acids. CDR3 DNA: TGTGCCAGCAGCCATGGCTCAACCGGGACATCCTACAATGAGCAGTTCTTC. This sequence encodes CASSHGSTGTSYNEQFF.

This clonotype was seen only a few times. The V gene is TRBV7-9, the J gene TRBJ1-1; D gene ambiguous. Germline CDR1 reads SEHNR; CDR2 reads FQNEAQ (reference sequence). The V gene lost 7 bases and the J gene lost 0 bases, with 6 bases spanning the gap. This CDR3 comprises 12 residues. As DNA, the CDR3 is TGTGCCAGCAATCGGGTGAACACTGAAGCTTTCTTT. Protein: CASNRVNTEAFF.

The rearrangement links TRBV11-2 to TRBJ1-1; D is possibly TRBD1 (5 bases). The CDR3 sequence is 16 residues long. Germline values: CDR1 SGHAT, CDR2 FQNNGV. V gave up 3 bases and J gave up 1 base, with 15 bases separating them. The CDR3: CASSLGRTTGNTEAFF. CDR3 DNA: TGTGCCAGCAGCTTGGGGAGAACCACAGGGAACACTGAAGCTTTCTTT.

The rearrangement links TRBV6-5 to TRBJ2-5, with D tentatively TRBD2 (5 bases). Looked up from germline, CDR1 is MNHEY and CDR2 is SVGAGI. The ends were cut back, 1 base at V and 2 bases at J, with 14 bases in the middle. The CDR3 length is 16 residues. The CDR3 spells CASSYYQTTSQETQYF. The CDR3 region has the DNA TGTGCCAGCAGTTACTATCAGACTACTTCTCAAGAGACCCAGTACTTC.

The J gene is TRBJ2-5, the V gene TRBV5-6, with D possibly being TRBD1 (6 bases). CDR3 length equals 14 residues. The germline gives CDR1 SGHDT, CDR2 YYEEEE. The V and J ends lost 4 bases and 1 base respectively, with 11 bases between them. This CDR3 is CASSRSTGQETQYF. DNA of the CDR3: TGTGCCAGCAGCCGATCGACAGGCCAAGAGACCCAGTACTTC.

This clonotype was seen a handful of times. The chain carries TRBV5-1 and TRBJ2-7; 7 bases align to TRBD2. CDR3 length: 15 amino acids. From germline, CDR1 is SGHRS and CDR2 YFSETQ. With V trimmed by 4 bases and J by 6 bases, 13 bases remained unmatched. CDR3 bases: TGCGCCAGCAGCCCGGCGGGAGATACCGTTTCCGAGCAGTACTTC. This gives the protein CASSPAGDTVSEQYF.

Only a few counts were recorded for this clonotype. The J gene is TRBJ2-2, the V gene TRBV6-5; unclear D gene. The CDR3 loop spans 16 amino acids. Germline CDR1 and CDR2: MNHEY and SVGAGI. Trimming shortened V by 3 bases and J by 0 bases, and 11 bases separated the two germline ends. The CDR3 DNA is TGTGCCAGCAGTTATTGGGCAGACGCGAACACCGGGGAGCTGTTTTTT. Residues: CASSYWADANTGELFF.